These T cell receptor beta chains were read from a single sample in a study of T cells in Graves' hyperthyroidism and ophthalmopathy. One entry per CDR3 protein results from TCRdb running MiXCR on the multiplex PCR reads. The table includes 350,000 to 400,000 distinct CDR3 sequences, under 20% detected once. The source material was blood. The receptors derive from a young woman with Graves' hyperthyroidism. CDR3s include the opening cysteine and the closing phenylalanine or tryptophan. A D gene is named only where the DNA matches it firmly. Rows give clone size only sometimes, using once, few, many, or a class for an expanded clone.

DNA: TGCAGCGTTGCCTGGGACTTCAATCAGCCCCAGCATTTT
CDR3: CSVAWDFNQPQHF
size: many
J: TRBJ1-5
D: NA
V: TRBV29-1

DNA: TGTGCCAGCAGTTACGCCGGTTGGCGGGAGTCGTACGAGCAGTACTTC
CDR3: CASSYAGWRESYEQYF
size: NA
J: TRBJ2-7
D: TRBD2
V: TRBV6-2/TRBV6-3

DNA: TGTGCCAGCAGTTCGTGGGGGCCGGAGACCCAGTACTTC
CDR3: CASSSWGPETQYF
size: many
J: TRBJ2-5
D: NA
V: TRBV12-3/TRBV12-4

DNA: TGTGCCAGCAATCCAAATCCGGGACAGGGGATCGGTGGCTACACCTTC
CDR3: CASNPNPGQGIGGYTF
size: NA
J: TRBJ1-2
D: TRBD1
V: TRBV28

DNA: TGTGCCAGCAGCTTAATTCCCCTAGCGGGTGGGGAGACCCAGTACTTC
CDR3: CASSLIPLAGGETQYF
size: many
J: TRBJ2-5
D: TRBD2
V: TRBV7-3

DNA: TGTGCCAGCAGCGACCCAAAAGGGTACACCGGGGAGCTGTTTTTT
CDR3: CASSDPKGYTGELFF
size: NA
J: TRBJ2-2
D: NA
V: TRBV11-3

DNA: TGTGCCAGCAGCCGACCCGGGACAGCGGACTCGAAGCAGTACTTC
CDR3: CASSRPGTADSKQYF
size: many
J: TRBJ2-7
D: TRBD1
V: TRBV7-9

DNA: TGTGCCAGCAGCAAAAGGGACATCTCCGGGGAGCTGTTTTTT
CDR3: CASSKRDISGELFF
size: NA
J: TRBJ2-2
D: NA
V: TRBV7-2

DNA: TGTGCCACCAGGGACCTGGGCACCGGGGAGCTGTTTTTT
CDR3: CATRDLGTGELFF
size: NA
J: TRBJ2-2
D: NA
V: TRBV6-2/TRBV6-3

DNA: TGTGCCACCAGTGGACAGGGTAGGGACTATGGCTACACCTTC
CDR3: CATSGQGRDYGYTF
size: many
J: TRBJ1-2
D: TRBD1
V: TRBV24-1

DNA: TGTGCCAGTAGTATAGCCCTACAGGAGAACACTGAAGCTTTCTTT
CDR3: CASSIALQENTEAFF
size: NA
J: TRBJ1-1
D: NA
V: TRBV19

DNA: TGTGCCAGCTCACCACGTCGGGACAACTATGGCTACACCTTC
CDR3: CASSPRRDNYGYTF
size: many
J: TRBJ1-2
D: NA
V: TRBV18

DNA: TGCGCCAGCAGGCCCCAAGCTGGAAACACCATATATTTT
CDR3: CASRPQAGNTIYF
size: many
J: TRBJ1-3
D: NA
V: TRBV5-1

DNA: TGTGCCATCAGAGAAGAGCTCGACGAGCAGTACTTC
CDR3: CAIREELDEQYF
size: many
J: TRBJ2-7
D: NA
V: TRBV10-3

DNA: TGTGCCAGCAGTTTCGGGACAGGGAGGGACGAGCAGTACTTC
CDR3: CASSFGTGRDEQYF
size: NA
J: TRBJ2-7
D: TRBD1
V: TRBV12-3/TRBV12-4

DNA: TGTGCCAGCAATTTACCGGGCCAGCCCCAGCATTTT
CDR3: CASNLPGQPQHF
size: many
J: TRBJ1-5
D: NA
V: TRBV28

DNA: TGTGCCAGCAGCCAAAACAACTACGAGCAGTACTTC
CDR3: CASSQNNYEQYF
size: NA
J: TRBJ2-7
D: NA
V: TRBV3-1

DNA: TGTGCCAGCAGTTACGGTACGCGACTCTCCTCGGAAGCTTTCTTT
CDR3: CASSYGTRLSSEAFF
size: NA
J: TRBJ1-1
D: NA
V: TRBV6-2/TRBV6-3

DNA: TGCAGTGGTGTCCGAGGGGATCAGCCCCAGCATTTT
CDR3: CSGVRGDQPQHF
size: many
J: TRBJ1-5
D: NA
V: TRBV20-1

DNA: TGTGCCAGCAGTCAAGGGCCGGGGAGGCCCCAGCATTTT
CDR3: CASSQGPGRPQHF
size: many
J: TRBJ1-5
D: NA
V: TRBV12-3/TRBV12-4

DNA: TGTGCCAGCAGTGAATTTGGCTCTGGAAACACCATATATTTT
CDR3: CASSEFGSGNTIYF
size: many
J: TRBJ1-3
D: NA
V: TRBV2

DNA: TGTGCCAGCAGTGCCGACAGGGGGGGGTTCACAGATACGCAGTATTTT
CDR3: CASSADRGGFTDTQYF
size: many
J: TRBJ2-3
D: TRBD1
V: TRBV28

DNA: TGTGCCAGCAGCGTAGCTGAGGGTTGGGACACTGAAGCTTTCTTT
CDR3: CASSVAEGWDTEAFF
size: many
J: TRBJ1-1
D: NA
V: TRBV9

DNA: TGTGCCAGTAGTACTCTGGACAGAGTGGGGCACGAGCAGTACTTC
CDR3: CASSTLDRVGHEQYF
size: once
J: TRBJ2-7
D: NA
V: TRBV19